This entry concerns a single T cell receptor (beta chain). A junction end diverges from the germline sequence, so it may reflect a read error. The assay was immunoSEQ multiplex PCR, and TCRdb's table has in-frame clones only and misses some. This sample has about 64,000 clones, with 88% found just once. The length of the CDR3 is 13 residues. Germline V gives CDR1 SGHDT, CDR2 YYEEEE. This sample is drawn from a study of blood T cell repertoires in COVID-19. Sequencing input: peripheral blood. This sequence joins TRBV5-6 and TRBJ2-7, with D possibly being TRBD1 (6 bases). This clonotype was obtained from a woman in her fifties or sixties with COVID-19, enrolled during active disease. The CDR3 DNA sequence: TGTGCCAGCAGCTTGGCCAATAGGGGGACCCAGGACTTC. Protein sequence: CASSLANRGTQDF.